The 7 T cell receptor beta chains below all came from one sample that was sequenced in a study of CD4 T cells in relation to SARS-CoV-2 and coronaviruses. Unexposed donor CD4+ T cells date from about 2011-2018, before the COVID-19 pandemic. The cells were cultured for over eight days before CD4+ T cells were isolated. Profiled with immunoSEQ multiplex PCR; TCRdb holds only in-frame clones, not every one. The repertoire has about 21,000 clones, 76% of them found once; the top ten carry about 18%. Their specific antigens are unknown. The source material was CD4+ T cells from PBMCs, cultured in vitro. These receptors were collected from a human donor in good health.

The chain employs TRBV19 and TRBJ2-2; TRBD1 aligns across 9 bases. The CDR3 sequence is 22 residues long. The germline gives CDR1 LNHDA, CDR2 SQIVND (reference sequence). V was pared by 10 bases and J by 4 bases, with 31 bases of the junction left unmatched. CDR3 amino acids: CATRTGERGGSSRRGSTGELFF. As DNA, the CDR3 is TGTGCCACTAGGACAGGGGAAAGGGGCGGGAGCAGTAGAAGAGGTAGCACCGGGGAGCTGTTTTTT. Filled out from reference TRBV19 and TRBJ2-2, the complete variable domain reads DGGITQSPKYLFRKEGQNVTLSCEQNLNHDAMYWYRQDPGQGLRLIYYSQIVNDFQKGDIAEGYSVSREKKESFPLTVTSAQKNPTAFYLCATRTGERGGSSRRGSTGELFFGEGSRLTVL.

The chain carries TRBV3-1 (or the pseudogene TRBV3-2) and TRBJ1-2, with unresolved D. CDR3 length: 13 residues. V lost 1 base, J lost 2 bases, and 5 bases lay in between. From germline, CDR1 is LGHDT and CDR2 YNNKEL (reference sequence). CDR3 loop: CASSQGSNYGYTF. CDR3 sequence (DNA): TGTGCCAGCAGCCAAGGCAGCAACTATGGCTACACCTTC.

This clone was seen more than once but under ten times. This chain connects TRBV18 to TRBJ1-2; the match to TRBD1 covers 9 bases. The ends lost 5 bases at V and 3 bases at J; junction bases unmatched: 4. The CDR3 runs to 14 residues. The V gene's germline CDR1 is KGHSH and CDR2 LQKENI. Here the CDR3 reads CASSAWTGDYGYTF. The CDR3 nucleotides are TGTGCCAGCTCAGCCTGGACAGGGGACTATGGCTACACCTTC.

The rearrangement links TRBV5-5 to TRBJ1-1; D uncertain. CDR3 length: 13 amino acids. Germline V gives CDR1 SGHKS, CDR2 YYEKEE (reference sequence). Trimming took off 4 bases at V and 5 bases at J, with 12 bases between the two ends. DNA of the CDR3: TGTGCCAGCAGCCCCCTATGGGAGACTGAAGCTTTCTTT. Translation: CASSPLWETEAFF.

This clone was observed a handful of times. The rearrangement links TRBV5-6 to TRBJ2-2; 7 positions match TRBD1. The CDR3 loop spans 12 amino acids. The germline V gene has CDR1 SGHDT and CDR2 YYEEEE. With 5 bases clipped from V and 7 bases from J, the junction kept 2 bases outside the gene matches. The CDR3 nucleotides are TGTGCCAGCAGACGGGACAGCGGGGAGCTGTTTTTT. Its translation is CASRRDSGELFF.

The V gene is TRBV18, the J gene TRBJ2-1, with TRBD2 matching 16 bases. This CDR3 has 17 residues. CDR1 is KGHSH and CDR2 is LQKENI in the germline V gene. V gave up 5 bases and J gave up 8 bases; unmatched junction bases: 9. The CDR3 DNA sequence: TGTGCCAGCTCAGAGAACCCGGGACTAGCGGGAGGGGATGAGCAGTTCTTC. This encodes CASSENPGLAGGDEQFF.

This clone is large by share. The chain joins TRBV5-1 to TRBJ1-1, with a tentative D call TRBD1 (5 bases). In germline, CDR1 is SGHRS, CDR2 YFSETQ. The CDR3 extends over 19 amino acids. The V gene lost 4 bases and the J gene lost 2 bases, with 27 bases spanning the gap. DNA for the CDR3: TGCGCCAGCAGCCTATCTCGAACAGCCCGCGGCGGGGGAAACACTGAAGCTTTCTTT. Translation gives CASSLSRTARGGGNTEAFF.